The sequence of this T cell receptor beta chain was determined in a study of blood T cells in healthy people across ages. A sample-barcoded 5' primer and a J-beta primer mix were used in a second PCR of about 6 to 12 cycles. TCRdb called the 5' RACE reads again in MiXCR, with one record for every CDR3 protein. This repertoire shows around 400,000 distinct CDR3 sequences, approximately 51% found once; its top ten account for roughly 51%. The CDR3 totals 16 residues. Germline V gives CDR1 MDHEN, CDR2 SYDVKM. V shed 5 bases, J shed 5 bases, and the junction held 11 bases outside the gene matches. This clonotype was seen at least ten times.

Sample: blood. The V gene is TRBV28, the J gene TRBJ2-5, with 10 bases fitting TRBD2. This receptor was identified in a man aged 60 to 75 in good health. CDR3 residues: CASSPAPAGGGETQYF. In DNA, the CDR3 is TGTGCCAGCAGTCCGGCCCCAGCGGGAGGGGGCGAGACCCAGTACTTC. Full variable domain (outside the CDR3, taken from reference TRBV28 and TRBJ2-5): DVKVTQSSRYLVKRTGEKVFLECVQDMDHENMFWYRQDPGLGLRLIYFSYDVKMKEKGDIPEGYSVSREKKERFSLILESASTNQTSMYLCASSPAPAGGGETQYFGPGTRLLVL.